This entry lists 9 T cell receptor beta chains sequenced from one sample in a study of resident and recirculating memory T cells in vitiligo. Using immunoSEQ multiplex PCR, the repertoire was profiled, and TCRdb retains in-frame clones only, with some absent. The data hold 70,000 to 95,000 clones, with 92% observed a single time. The sample comprised blood. The receptors originated from a male donor with vitiligo.

The chain uses TRBV19 and TRBJ2-5; 7 positions agree with TRBD1. This CDR3 has 15 amino acids. The germline V gene has CDR1 LNHDA and CDR2 SQIVND (reference sequence). With 3 bases clipped from V and 0 bases from J, the junction kept 4 bases outside the gene matches. CDR3 region: CASSMDRPNQETQYF. The DNA for the CDR3 is TGTGCCAGTAGTATGGACAGGCCCAACCAAGAGACCCAGTACTTC. Filled out from reference TRBV19 and TRBJ2-5, the complete variable domain reads DGGITQSPKYLFRKEGQNVTLSCEQNLNHDAMYWYRQDPGQGLRLIYYSQIVNDFQKGDIAEGYSVSREKKESFPLTVTSAQKNPTAFYLCASSMDRPNQETQYFGPGTRLLVL.

J is TRBJ1-1 and V is TRBV2; D perhaps matches TRBD1 (5 bases). The germline CDR1 and CDR2 sequences are SNHLY and FYNNEI. Trimming cost V 0 bases and J 1 base, with 6 bases left between them. The CDR3 runs to 14 residues. DNA for the CDR3: TGTGCCAGCAGTGAAGCGGGGGGGAACACTGAAGCTTTCTTT. It translates to CASSEAGGNTEAFF.

The chain uses TRBV27 and TRBJ1-1, with D tentatively TRBD1 (5 bases). This CDR3 contains 14 residues. Germline-derived CDR1 and CDR2 are MNHEY and SMNVEV (reference sequence). V gave up 0 bases and J gave up 6 bases, with 11 bases separating them. DNA of the CDR3: TGTGCCAGCAGTTTATCGGCGGGGGTCGCTGAAGCTTTCTTT. It yields the protein CASSLSAGVAEAFF.

This clone was recorded once. The V and J genes are TRBV9 and TRBJ2-4; 9 bases agree with TRBD1. This CDR3 is built from 15 residues. From germline, CDR1 is SGDLS and CDR2 YYNGEE. The V segment lost 4 bases and the J segment 8 bases; nucleotides outside the gene matches: 10. The DNA of the CDR3 is TGTGCCAGCAGCCCGGAGGGGACAGGGTTAGACATTCAGTACTTC. It encodes CASSPEGTGLDIQYF.

CDR3 sequence: CASSLYLSLGLQETQYF. The CDR3 DNA reads TGTGCCAGCAGTTTATATTTGTCCTTGGGACTCCAAGAGACCCAGTACTTC. This chain joins TRBV28 and TRBJ2-5, with D possibly being TRBD2 (6 bases). Germline V gives CDR1 MDHEN, CDR2 SYDVKM. V was pared by 1 base and J by 1 base, with 16 bases between. The CDR3 length is 17 residues.

The rearrangement links TRBV28 to TRBJ2-2; tentative D call: TRBD1 (6 bases). CDR3 length: 15 amino acids. Per germline, CDR1 MDHEN and CDR2 SYDVKM. Trimming removed 2 bases from V and 1 base from J, with 8 bases in between. The CDR3 sequence: CASSLTGQNTGELFF. The CDR3 DNA sequence: TGTGCCAGCAGTTTAACGGGACAGAACACCGGGGAGCTGTTTTTT.

The J gene is TRBJ1-4, the V gene TRBV4-3; D unclear. V lost 0 bases and J lost 8, with 7 bases in between. The germline gives CDR1 LGHNA, CDR2 YSLEER. The CDR3 spans 13 residues. In DNA form, the CDR3 reads TGCGCCAGCAGCCAAGAAGTAGTCGAAAAACTGTTTTTT. Protein sequence: CASSQEVVEKLFF.

The rearrangement links TRBV9 to TRBJ2-3, with 8 bases matching TRBD2. V was pared by 4 bases and J by 4 bases, with 8 bases of the junction left unmatched. The germline CDR1 and CDR2 sequences are SGDLS and YYNGEE. CDR3 size: 15 residues. As DNA, the CDR3 is TGTGCCAGCAGCTCCGGGACTAGTAGGTCAGATACGCAGTATTTT. As protein: CASSSGTSRSDTQYF.

V usage is TRBV7-9 and J usage is TRBJ1-4; the D is unclear. V was cut by 0 bases and J by 0 bases, with 8 bases left in between. The CDR3 runs to 16 residues. Germline V gene data show CDR1 as SEHNR and CDR2 as FQNEAQ (reference sequence). The CDR3 DNA reads as TGTGCCAGCAGCTTAGCTATGGGAGCAACTAATGAAAAACTGTTTTTT. Its protein product is CASSLAMGATNEKLFF. The whole variable domain, filled in from reference TRBV7-9 and TRBJ1-4, reads DTGVSQNPRHKITKRGQNVTFRCDPISEHNRLYWYRQTLGQGPEFLTYFQNEAQLEKSRLLSDRFSAERPKGSFSTLEIQRTEQGDSAMYLCASSLAMGATNEKLFFGSGTQLSVL.